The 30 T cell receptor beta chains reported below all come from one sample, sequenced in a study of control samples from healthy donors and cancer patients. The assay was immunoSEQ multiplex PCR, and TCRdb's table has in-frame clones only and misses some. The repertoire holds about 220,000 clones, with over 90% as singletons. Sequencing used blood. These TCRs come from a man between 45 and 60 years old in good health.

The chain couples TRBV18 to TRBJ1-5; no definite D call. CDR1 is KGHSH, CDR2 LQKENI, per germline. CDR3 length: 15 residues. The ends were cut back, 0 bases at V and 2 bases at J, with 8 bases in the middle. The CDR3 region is CASSPPGGGNQPQHF. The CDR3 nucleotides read TGTGCCAGCTCACCACCGGGTGGGGGCAATCAGCCCCAGCATTTT.

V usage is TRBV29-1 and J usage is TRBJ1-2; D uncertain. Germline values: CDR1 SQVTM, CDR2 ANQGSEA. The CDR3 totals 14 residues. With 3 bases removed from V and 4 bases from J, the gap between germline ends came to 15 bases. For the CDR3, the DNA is TGCAGCGTTGAGAGGGTAGGGTCCCGCTATGGCTACACCTTC. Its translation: CSVERVGSRYGYTF.

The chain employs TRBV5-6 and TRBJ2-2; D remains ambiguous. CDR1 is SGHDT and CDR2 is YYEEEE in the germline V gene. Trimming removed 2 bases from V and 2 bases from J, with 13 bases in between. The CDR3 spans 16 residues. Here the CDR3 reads CASSFGPFLNTGELFF. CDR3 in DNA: TGTGCCAGCAGCTTTGGACCATTTTTAAACACCGGGGAGCTGTTTTTT. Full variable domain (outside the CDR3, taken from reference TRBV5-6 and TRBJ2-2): DAGVTQSPTHLIKTRGQQVTLRCSPKSGHDTVSWYQQALGQGPQFIFQYYEEEERQRGNFPDRFSGHQFPNYSSELNVNALLLGDSALYLCASSFGPFLNTGELFFGEGSRLTVL.

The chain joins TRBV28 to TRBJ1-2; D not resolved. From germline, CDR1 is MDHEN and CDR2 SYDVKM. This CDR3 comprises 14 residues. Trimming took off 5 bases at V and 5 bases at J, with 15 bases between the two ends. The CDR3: CASSGEKGFYGYTF. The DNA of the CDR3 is TGTGCCAGCAGTGGGGAGAAAGGGTTTTATGGCTACACCTTC.

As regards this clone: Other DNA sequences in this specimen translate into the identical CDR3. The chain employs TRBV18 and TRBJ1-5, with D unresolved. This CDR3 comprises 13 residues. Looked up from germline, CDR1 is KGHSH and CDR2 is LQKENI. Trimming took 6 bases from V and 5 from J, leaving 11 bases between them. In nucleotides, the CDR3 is TGTGCCAGCTCGCCCCGTGGGGATCAGCCCCAGCATTTT. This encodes CASSPRGDQPQHF.

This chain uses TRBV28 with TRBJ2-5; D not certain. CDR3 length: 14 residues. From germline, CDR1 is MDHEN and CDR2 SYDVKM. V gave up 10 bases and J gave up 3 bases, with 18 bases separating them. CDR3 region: CATLLDTVKETQYF. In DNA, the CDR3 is TGTGCCACCCTTTTAGATACCGTTAAAGAGACCCAGTACTTC. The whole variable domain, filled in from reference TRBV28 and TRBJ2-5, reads DVKVTQSSRYLVKRTGEKVFLECVQDMDHENMFWYRQDPGLGLRLIYFSYDVKMKEKGDIPEGYSVSREKKERFSLILESASTNQTSMYLCATLLDTVKETQYFGPGTRLLVL.

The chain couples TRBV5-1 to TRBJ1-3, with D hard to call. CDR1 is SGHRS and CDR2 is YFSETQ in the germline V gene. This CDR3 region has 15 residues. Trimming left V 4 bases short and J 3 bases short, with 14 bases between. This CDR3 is CASSPDGAYGNTIYF. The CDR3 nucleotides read TGCGCCAGCAGCCCGGACGGCGCTTATGGAAACACCATATATTTT.

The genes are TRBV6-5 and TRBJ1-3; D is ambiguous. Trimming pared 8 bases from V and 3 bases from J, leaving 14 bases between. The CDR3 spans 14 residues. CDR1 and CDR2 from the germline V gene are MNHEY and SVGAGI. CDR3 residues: CASDFVGGGNTIYF. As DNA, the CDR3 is TGTGCCAGCGACTTTGTGGGAGGTGGAAACACCATATATTTT.

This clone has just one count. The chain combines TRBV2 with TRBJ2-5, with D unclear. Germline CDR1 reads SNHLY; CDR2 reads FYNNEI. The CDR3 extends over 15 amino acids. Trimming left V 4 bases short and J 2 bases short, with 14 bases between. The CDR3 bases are TGTGCCAGCAGTGCGAAAGGGCTTGGGCAAGAGACCCAGTACTTC. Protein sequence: CASSAKGLGQETQYF.

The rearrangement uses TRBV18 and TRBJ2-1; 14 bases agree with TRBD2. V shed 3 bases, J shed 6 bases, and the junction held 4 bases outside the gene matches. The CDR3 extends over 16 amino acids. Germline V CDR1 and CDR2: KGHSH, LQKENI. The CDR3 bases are TGTGCCAGCTCACCGACTGGGACTAGCGGGGGCAATGAGCAGTTCTTC. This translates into CASSPTGTSGGNEQFF.

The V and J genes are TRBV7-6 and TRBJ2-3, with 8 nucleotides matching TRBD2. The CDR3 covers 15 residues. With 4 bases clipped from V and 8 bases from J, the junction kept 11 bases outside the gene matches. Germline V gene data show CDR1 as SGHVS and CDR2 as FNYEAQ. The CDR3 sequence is CASSSGLGKESTQYF. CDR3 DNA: TGTGCCAGCAGCTCGGGACTAGGGAAGGAGAGTACGCAGTATTTT.

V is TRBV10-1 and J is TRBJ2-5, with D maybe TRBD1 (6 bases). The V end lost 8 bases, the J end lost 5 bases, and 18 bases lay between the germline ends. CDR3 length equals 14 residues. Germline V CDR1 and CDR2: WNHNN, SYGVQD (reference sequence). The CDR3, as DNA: TGCGCCAGCTCGACAGGAGACCCTGGGGAGACCCAGTACTTC. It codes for CASSTGDPGETQYF.

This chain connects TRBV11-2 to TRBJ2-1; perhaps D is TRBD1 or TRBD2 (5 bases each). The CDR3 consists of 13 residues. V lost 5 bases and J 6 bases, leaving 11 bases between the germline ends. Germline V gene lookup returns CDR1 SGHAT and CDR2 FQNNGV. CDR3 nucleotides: TGTGCCAGCAGCCGGTCGGGACGCAATGAGCAGTTCTTC. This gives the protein CASSRSGRNEQFF.

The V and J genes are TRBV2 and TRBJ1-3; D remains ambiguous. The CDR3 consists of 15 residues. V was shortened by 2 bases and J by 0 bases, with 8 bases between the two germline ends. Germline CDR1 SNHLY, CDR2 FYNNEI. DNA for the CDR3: TGTGCCAGCAGTGAAAACGGAGGCTCTGGAAACACCATATATTTT. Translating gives CASSENGGSGNTIYF.

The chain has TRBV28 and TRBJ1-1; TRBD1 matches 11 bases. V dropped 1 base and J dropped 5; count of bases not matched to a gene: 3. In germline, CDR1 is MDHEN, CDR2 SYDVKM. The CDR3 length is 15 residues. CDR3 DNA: TGTGCCAGCAGTTTATCGGGACAGGGGGGGACTGAAGCTTTCTTT. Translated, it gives CASSLSGQGGTEAFF. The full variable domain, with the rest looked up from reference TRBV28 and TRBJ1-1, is DVKVTQSSRYLVKRTGEKVFLECVQDMDHENMFWYRQDPGLGLRLIYFSYDVKMKEKGDIPEGYSVSREKKERFSLILESASTNQTSMYLCASSLSGQGGTEAFFGQGTRLTVV.

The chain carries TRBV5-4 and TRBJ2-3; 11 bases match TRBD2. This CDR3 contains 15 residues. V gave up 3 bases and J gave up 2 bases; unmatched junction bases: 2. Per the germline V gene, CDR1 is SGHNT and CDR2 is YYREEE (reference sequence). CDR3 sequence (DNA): TGTGCCAGCAGCTCTAGCGGGGGGCTCACAGATACGCAGTATTTT. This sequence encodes CASSSSGGLTDTQYF. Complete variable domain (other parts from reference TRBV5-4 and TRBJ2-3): ETGVTQSPTHLIKTRGQQVTLRCSSQSGHNTVSWYQQALGQGPQFIFQYYREEENGRGNFPPRFSGLQFPNYSSELNVNALELDDSALYLCASSSSGGLTDTQYFGPGTRLTVL.

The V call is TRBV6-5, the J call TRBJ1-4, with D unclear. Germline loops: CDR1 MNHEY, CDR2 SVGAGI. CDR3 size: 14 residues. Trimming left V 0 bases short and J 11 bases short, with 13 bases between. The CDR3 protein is CASSYSLSTLKLFF. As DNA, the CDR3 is TGTGCCAGCAGTTACTCCCTAAGTACCTTGAAACTGTTTTTT.

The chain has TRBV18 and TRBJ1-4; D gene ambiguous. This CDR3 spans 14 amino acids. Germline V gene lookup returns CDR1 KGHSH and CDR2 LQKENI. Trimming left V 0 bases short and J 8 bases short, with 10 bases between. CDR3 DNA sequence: TGTGCCAGCTCACCACCATCTTTTGGGGAAAAACTGTTTTTT. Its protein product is CASSPPSFGEKLFF.

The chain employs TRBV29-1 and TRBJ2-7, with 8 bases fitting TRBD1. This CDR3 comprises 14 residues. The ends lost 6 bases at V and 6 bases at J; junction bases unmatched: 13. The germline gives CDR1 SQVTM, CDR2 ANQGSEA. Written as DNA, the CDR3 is TGCAGCGTCCTGGATCCCGGGACAGGTACCGAGCAGTACTTC. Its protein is CSVLDPGTGTEQYF.

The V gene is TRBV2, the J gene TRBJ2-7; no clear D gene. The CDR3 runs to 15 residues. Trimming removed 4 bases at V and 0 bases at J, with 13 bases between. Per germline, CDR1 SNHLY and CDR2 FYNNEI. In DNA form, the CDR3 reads TGTGCCAGCAGTGCCTCCGCGGCTAGCTCCTACGAGCAGTACTTC. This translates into CASSASAASSYEQYF.

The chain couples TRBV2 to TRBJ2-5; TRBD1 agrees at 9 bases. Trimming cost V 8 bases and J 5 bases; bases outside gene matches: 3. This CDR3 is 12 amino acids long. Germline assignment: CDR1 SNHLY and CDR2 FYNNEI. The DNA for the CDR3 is TGTGCCAGCCACAGGGGGCTTGAGACCCAGTACTTC. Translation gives CASHRGLETQYF. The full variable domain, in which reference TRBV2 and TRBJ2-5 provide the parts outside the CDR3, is EPEVTQTPSHQVTQMGQEVILRCVPISNHLYFYWYRQILGQKVEFLVSFYNNEISEKSEIFDDQFSVERPDGSNFTLKIRSTKLEDSAMYFCASHRGLETQYFGPGTRLLVL.

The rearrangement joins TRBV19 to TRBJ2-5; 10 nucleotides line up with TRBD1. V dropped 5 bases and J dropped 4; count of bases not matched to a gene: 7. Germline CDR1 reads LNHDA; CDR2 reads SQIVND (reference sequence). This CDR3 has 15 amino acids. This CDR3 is CASSGRQGAGETQYF. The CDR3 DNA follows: TGTGCCAGTAGTGGGCGACAGGGGGCGGGAGAGACCCAGTACTTC.

The CDR3 nucleotides read TGTGCCAGCTCAATCTCTACAGGGGCTACGAACACTGAAGCTTTCTTT. As protein: CASSISTGATNTEAFF. The V and J genes are TRBV18 and TRBJ1-1; 7 nucleotides agree with TRBD1. Germline V lookup: CDR1 KGHSH, CDR2 LQKENI. The trim removed 5 bases at V and 1 base at J, leaving 10 bases unmatched. This CDR3 has 16 amino acids.

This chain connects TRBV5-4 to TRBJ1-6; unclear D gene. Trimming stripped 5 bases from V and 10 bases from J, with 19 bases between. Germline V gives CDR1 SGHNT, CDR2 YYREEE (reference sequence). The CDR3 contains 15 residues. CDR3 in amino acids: CASSPDNNLGSPLHF. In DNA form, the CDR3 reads TGTGCCAGCAGTCCCGACAATAACCTAGGATCACCCCTCCACTTT.

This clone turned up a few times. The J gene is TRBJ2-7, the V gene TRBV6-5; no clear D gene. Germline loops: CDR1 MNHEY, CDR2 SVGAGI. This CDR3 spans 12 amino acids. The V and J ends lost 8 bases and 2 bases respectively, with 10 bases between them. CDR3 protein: CASGLVTYEQYV. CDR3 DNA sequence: TGTGCCAGCGGCTTGGTAACCTACGAGCAGTACGTC.

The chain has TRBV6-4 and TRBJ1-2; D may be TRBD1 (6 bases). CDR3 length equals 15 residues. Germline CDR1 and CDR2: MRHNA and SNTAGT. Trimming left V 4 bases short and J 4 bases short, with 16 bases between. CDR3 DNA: TGTGCCAGCAGTGTCCGGGCAGGGGTTACCTATGGCTACACCTTC. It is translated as CASSVRAGVTYGYTF.

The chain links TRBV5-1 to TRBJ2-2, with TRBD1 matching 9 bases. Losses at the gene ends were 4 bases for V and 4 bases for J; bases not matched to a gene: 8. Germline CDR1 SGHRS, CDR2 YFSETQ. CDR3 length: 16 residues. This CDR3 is CASSPRGQGITGELFF. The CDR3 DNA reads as TGCGCCAGCAGCCCGAGGGGACAGGGTATCACCGGGGAGCTGTTTTTT.

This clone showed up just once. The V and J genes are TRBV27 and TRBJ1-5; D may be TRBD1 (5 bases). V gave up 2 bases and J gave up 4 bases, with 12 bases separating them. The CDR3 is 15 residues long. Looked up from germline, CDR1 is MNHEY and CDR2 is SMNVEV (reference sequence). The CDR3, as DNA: TGTGCCAGCAGTTTAGGAGGGGCGGGAAATCAGCCCCAGCATTTT. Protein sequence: CASSLGGAGNQPQHF.

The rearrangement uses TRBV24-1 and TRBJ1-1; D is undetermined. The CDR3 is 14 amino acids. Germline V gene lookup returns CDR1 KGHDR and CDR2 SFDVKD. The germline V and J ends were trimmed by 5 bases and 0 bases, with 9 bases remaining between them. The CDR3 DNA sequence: TGTGCCACCAGTGGCCCGGGAGTGAACACTGAAGCTTTCTTT. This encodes CATSGPGVNTEAFF.

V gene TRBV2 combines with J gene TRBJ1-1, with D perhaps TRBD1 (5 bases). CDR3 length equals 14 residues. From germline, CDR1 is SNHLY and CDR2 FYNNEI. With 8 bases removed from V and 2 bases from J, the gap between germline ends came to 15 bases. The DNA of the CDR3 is TGTGCCAGCTGCGGGGCTACATATAACACTGAAGCTTTCTTT. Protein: CASCGATYNTEAFF.